This T cell receptor (beta chain) derives from a study of CD8 T cells in Susac syndrome. An input of about 0.45 to 1 ug of RNA was subjected to reverse transcription using random hexamers. TCRdb passed the immunoSEQ multiplex PCR reads through MiXCR, listing each CDR3 protein once. The sample includes approximately 50,000 distinct CDR3 sequences, 85% to 95% seen only once; the top ten take less than 0.9%. Diagnostic criteria for definite or probable disease, in their recently defined form, were met by the patients with Susac syndrome. Bulk CD8+ and CD4+ cells came from magnetic negative isolation; CD8+ TEMRA by FACS. The receptor was derived from a human donor with Susac syndrome. Sequenced sample: CD8+ T cells from PBMCs.

Here the CDR3 DNA reads TGTGCCAGCAGCGGACGGGGTGCACAAGAGACCCAGTACTTC. Protein: CASSGRGAQETQYF. The chain couples TRBV9 to TRBJ2-5, with D maybe TRBD2 (5 bases). This CDR3 is built from 14 residues. The V end was cut by 3 bases, the J end by 2 bases, with 11 bases between. Germline V CDR1 and CDR2: SGDLS, YYNGEE. Variable domain in full (rest from reference TRBV9 and TRBJ2-5): DSGVTQTPKHLITATGQRVTLRCSPRSGDLSVYWYQQSLDQGLQFLIQYYNGEERAKGNILERFSAQQFPDLHSELNLSSLELGDSALYFCASSGRGAQETQYFGPGTRLLVL.